This TCR beta chain was obtained from a study of identical twins. About this clonotype: Antigen: not known.

Germline-derived CDR1 and CDR2 are MDHEN and SYDVKM. After removal of 6 bases from V and 5 bases from J, the junction contained 14 bases not matched to a gene. The CDR3 runs 18 residues. Study results and limitations: It was cross-sectional statistical analysis, not following the same donors, that the conclusions relied on. Part of the zero-insertion signal could reflect confounding by invariant MAIT and iNKT cells.

Through template switching, a universal primer site was introduced, and the cDNA contained unique molecular identifiers. Using its own MiXCR run on the 5' RACE reads, TCRdb lists one record per CDR3 protein. The sample shows 500,000 or so distinct CDR3 sequences, roughly an eighth of them seen only once. These data were also filed under a second study, of yellow fever vaccine responses in identical twins.

Sequenced sample: CD4+ T cells sorted from blood. V usage is TRBV28 and J usage is TRBJ2-1, with TRBD2 matching over 12 bases. The receptor comes from a woman between 18 and 30 years old in good health. The CDR3 protein is CASRKKVPTSGRDNEQFF. The CDR3 DNA is TGTGCCAGCAGAAAAAAGGTCCCGACTAGCGGGAGAGACAATGAGCAGTTCTTC.